Presented here are 27 T cell receptor beta chains from one specimen sequenced in a study of blood T cell repertoires in COVID-19. The method was immunoSEQ multiplex PCR; TCRdb's version includes in-frame clones alone and lacks a portion of them. The sample has approximately 250,000 clones; 70% to 90% are singletons. Sample: PBMCs or T cells enriched from blood (not recorded which). These receptors were obtained from a woman in her 40s with acute COVID-19.

The chain combines TRBV7-2 with TRBJ2-5; D ambiguous. The CDR3 runs 16 residues. Germline CDR1 and CDR2: SGHTA and FQGNSA. Trimming removed 3 bases from V and 3 bases from J, with 17 bases in between. The CDR3 DNA reads as TGTGCCAGCAGCTTGTTTGGAACCCGTGCGGAAGAGACCCAGTACTTC. It yields the protein CASSLFGTRAEETQYF. Drawing the rest from reference TRBV7-2 and TRBJ2-5, the complete variable domain is GAGVSQSPSNKVTEKGKDVELRCDPISGHTALYWYRQSLGQGLEFLIYFQGNSAPDKSGLPSDRFSAERTGGSVSTLTIQRTQQEDSAVYLCASSLFGTRAEETQYFGPGTRLLVL.

J is TRBJ2-7 and V is TRBV9; D unclear. CDR1 is SGDLS, CDR2 YYNGEE, per germline. The V and J ends lost 0 bases and 1 base respectively, with 8 bases between them. The CDR3 spans 14 residues. This CDR3 reads CASSVGPQSYEQYV. In DNA form, the CDR3 reads TGTGCCAGCAGCGTAGGCCCTCAGTCCTACGAGCAGTACGTC.

V is TRBV5-6 and J is TRBJ2-4; 7 bases line up with TRBD2. V was clipped by 1 base and J by 8 bases; unmatched bases: 6. Germline values: CDR1 SGHDT, CDR2 YYEEEE. The CDR3 loop spans 14 amino acids. The CDR3 here is CASSLWGGGHIQYF. CDR3 DNA sequence: TGTGCCAGCAGCTTGTGGGGGGGAGGTCACATTCAGTACTTC.

V and J are TRBV6-5 and TRBJ1-1, with D maybe TRBD1 (6 bases). CDR1 is MNHEY and CDR2 is SVGAGI in the germline V gene. CDR3 length: 16 amino acids. With 2 bases removed from V and 4 bases from J, the gap between germline ends came to 17 bases. Here the CDR3 DNA reads TGTGCCAGCAGTTACACGGGGGGCGGGGGTGTCACTGAAGCTTTCTTT. This sequence encodes CASSYTGGGGVTEAFF.

The genes are TRBV6-4 and TRBJ2-2, with 8 bases aligning to TRBD2. J gave up 1 base and V 8 bases, and 9 bases lay outside the gene matches. The CDR3 totals 16 residues. Germline V gene data show CDR1 as MRHNA and CDR2 as SNTAGT. The CDR3 DNA reads as TGTGCCAGCGGCCCAGCGGGGGCCTTGAACACCGGGGAGCTGTTTTTT. This encodes CASGPAGALNTGELFF.

This clone was counted a single time. The chain is built from TRBV3-1 (or the pseudogene TRBV3-2) and TRBJ1-1; D is perhaps TRBD1 (6 bases). The germline V gene has CDR1 LGHDT and CDR2 YNNKEL (reference sequence). The V end lost 3 bases, the J end lost 6 bases, and 11 bases lay between the germline ends. This CDR3 is built from 13 residues. Here the CDR3 DNA reads TGTGCCAGCAGCCACAGACAGGTACCTGAAGCTTTCTTT. This encodes CASSHRQVPEAFF.

The chain employs TRBV10-2 and TRBJ2-7; 7 nucleotides line up with TRBD2. The germline CDR1 and CDR2 sequences are WSHSY and SAAADI. J was trimmed by 7 bases and V by 2 bases; bases with no gene match: 14. The CDR3 has 16 residues. The CDR3 reads CASSELNSGFLREQYV. CDR3 in DNA: TGCGCCAGCAGTGAGCTTAATAGCGGGTTCCTAAGGGAGCAGTACGTC.

The DNA for the CDR3 is TGTGCCAGCAGCTTGGAAGAGCGAATCTATGGCTACACCTTC. Protein: CASSLEERIYGYTF. This chain connects TRBV5-5 to TRBJ1-2; D not resolved. Germline CDR1 is SGHKS and CDR2 is YYEKEE (reference sequence). The ends were cut back, 0 bases at V and 4 bases at J, with 10 bases in the middle. The CDR3 is 14 residues long.

The CDR3 DNA sequence: TGTGCCAGCAGCTTAGGGCCCCTAGCGGGGGGGCAAGATACGCAGTATTTT. The encoded protein is CASSLGPLAGGQDTQYF. The V gene is TRBV7-2, the J gene TRBJ2-3, with 12 bases identical to TRBD2. Germline loops: CDR1 SGHTA, CDR2 FQGNSA. The CDR3 loop spans 17 amino acids. V was pared by 1 base and J by 5 bases, with 7 bases of the junction left unmatched.

The genes are TRBV25-1 and TRBJ2-3; D gene ambiguous. The germline V gene encodes CDR1 MGHDK and CDR2 SYGVNS. The CDR3 is 14 amino acids. The ends were cut back, 2 bases at V and 4 bases at J, with 10 bases in the middle. The CDR3: CASSEARPADTQYF. CDR3 DNA sequence: TGTGCCAGCAGTGAAGCGCGGCCGGCAGATACGCAGTATTTT.

The chain carries TRBV2 and TRBJ2-1, with D tentatively TRBD2 (5 bases). Trimming shortened V by 6 bases and J by 0 bases, and 12 bases separated the two germline ends. CDR3 length: 15 amino acids. The germline V gene has CDR1 SNHLY and CDR2 FYNNEI. The DNA for the CDR3 is TGTGCCAGCAGGGCCTATGCGGGCTCCTACAATGAGCAGTTCTTC. Protein product: CASRAYAGSYNEQFF.

The chain couples TRBV2 to TRBJ2-2; the D gene is possibly TRBD1 (6 bases). V shed 6 bases and J shed 1 base, with 15 bases lying between them. There are 16 residues in the CDR3. Germline V gives CDR1 SNHLY, CDR2 FYNNEI. Here the CDR3 DNA reads TGTGCCAGCAGCACGCCGGGACAAATGAACACCGGGGAGCTGTTTTTT. Its translation: CASSTPGQMNTGELFF.

This chain uses TRBV15 with TRBJ1-1; D not resolved. The ends were cut back, 3 bases at V and 2 bases at J, with 10 bases in the middle. Germline assignment: CDR1 LNHNV and CDR2 YYDKDF (reference sequence). This CDR3 contains 14 residues. Here the CDR3 reads CATSSGNSNTEAFF. The CDR3 DNA sequence: TGTGCCACCAGCAGCGGCAACAGTAACACTGAAGCTTTCTTT.

This clone is a singleton in its sample. The V call is TRBV20-1, the J call TRBJ1-2, with 7 bases that match TRBD1. Germline assignment: CDR1 DFQATT and CDR2 SNEGSKA (reference sequence). J lost 2 bases, V lost 3 bases, and 9 bases had no gene match. The CDR3 covers 15 residues. CDR3 nucleotide sequence: TGCAGTGCTAGTCCCGGACAGGCCCCCAACTATGGCTACACCTTC. Amino acids: CSASPGQAPNYGYTF.

The chain carries TRBV12-3 or TRBV12-4 and TRBJ1-5; D gene uncertain. This CDR3 spans 13 amino acids. V dropped 5 bases and J dropped 7 bases, with 12 bases sitting between them. The CDR3 DNA sequence: TGTGCCAGCAGTCCGTTATCTAGGCAGCCCCAGCATTTT. Protein product: CASSPLSRQPQHF.

V usage is TRBV30 and J usage is TRBJ1-4; D not resolved. Germline CDR1 reads GTSNPN; CDR2 reads SVGIG (reference sequence). V shed 5 bases and J shed 8 bases, with 9 bases lying between them. CDR3 size: 11 residues. The CDR3 loop reads CAWGSGEKLFF. The CDR3 DNA sequence: TGTGCCTGGGGTTCAGGAGAAAAACTGTTTTTT. Together with reference TRBV30 and TRBJ1-4, the CDR3 gives the full variable domain: SQTIHQWPATLVQPVGSPLSLECTVEGTSNPNLYWYRQAAGRGLQLLFYSVGIGQISSEVPQNLSASRPQDRQFILSSKKLLLSDSGFYLCAWGSGEKLFFGSGTQLSVL.

Concerning this clone: The identical CDR3 is also encoded by other nucleotide sequences in the sample. The rearrangement uses TRBV5-6 and TRBJ2-7, with 11 bases lining up with TRBD2. The CDR3 has 15 residues. Germline V gives CDR1 SGHDT, CDR2 YYEEEE. The V gene end was trimmed by 0 bases and the J gene end by 1 base; junction bases not matched to a gene: 0. In nucleotides, the CDR3 is TGTGCCAGCAGCTTGGGACTAGCGGGGTCCTACGAGCAGTACGTC. Its protein product is CASSLGLAGSYEQYV.

This chain uses TRBV5-5 with TRBJ2-2; maybe TRBD1 (5 bases). V dropped 3 bases and J dropped 5 bases, with 17 bases sitting between them. The CDR3 sequence is 16 residues long. Germline lookup yields CDR1 SGHKS and CDR2 YYEKEE (reference sequence). In nucleotides, the CDR3 is TGTGCCAGCAGCTCCCCTTTAACAGGACAAACCGGGGAGCTGTTTTTT. Amino acids: CASSSPLTGQTGELFF.

This sequence joins TRBV5-1 and TRBJ1-1, with no clear D. The CDR3 is 13 residues long. The V end lost 4 bases, the J end lost 0 bases, and 7 bases lay between the germline ends. CDR1 is SGHRS and CDR2 is YFSETQ in the germline V gene. The CDR3 spells CASSHLMNTEAFF. The DNA of the CDR3 is TGCGCCAGCAGCCACTTAATGAACACTGAAGCTTTCTTT.

V and J are TRBV7-2 and TRBJ1-3, with D possibly TRBD1 on 5 matching bases. This CDR3 region has 12 residues. The V end lost 5 bases, the J end lost 5 bases, and 7 bases lay between the germline ends. Germline assignment: CDR1 SGHTA and CDR2 FQGNSA. The CDR3 coding sequence is TGTGCCAGCAGCGGGACTCGAAACACCATATATTTT. The encoded protein is CASSGTRNTIYF.

The V call is TRBV9, the J call TRBJ1-1, with unresolved D. Germline V CDR1 and CDR2: SGDLS, YYNGEE. This CDR3 is 14 amino acids long. Deletions cut 2 bases from V and 5 bases from J, with 13 bases between. CDR3 sequence (DNA): TGTGCCAGCAGCGTTTTGGGTTCGGGAACTGAAGCTTTCTTT. It yields the protein CASSVLGSGTEAFF.

This clone was found once. The chain has TRBV7-2 and TRBJ1-3; 7 bases fit TRBD1. V lost 0 bases to trimming and J lost 4 bases; unmatched junction nucleotides: 3. The CDR3 is 15 residues long. The germline gives CDR1 SGHTA, CDR2 FQGNSA. Written as DNA, the CDR3 is TGTGCCAGCAGCTTAGCGGCAGGGGGGGGAAACACCATATATTTT. This sequence encodes CASSLAAGGGNTIYF.

This rearrangement joins TRBV18 to TRBJ1-5; 8 nucleotides match TRBD1. CDR1 is KGHSH and CDR2 is LQKENI in the germline V gene. V dropped 9 bases and J dropped 7; count of bases not matched to a gene: 11. The CDR3 runs to 14 residues. As DNA, the CDR3 is TGTGCCAGTTCCCAGGACAGGGTACGCCAGCCCCAGCATTTT. Its protein product is CASSQDRVRQPQHF.

The chain has TRBV24-1 and TRBJ1-2; the match to TRBD1 covers 9 bases. In germline, CDR1 is KGHDR, CDR2 SFDVKD. J was trimmed by 8 bases and V by 6 bases; bases with no gene match: 3. CDR3 length equals 12 residues. The CDR3 reads CATSRTGAGYTF. The CDR3 DNA reads TGTGCCACCAGTAGGACAGGGGCGGGCTACACCTTC.

This clone has just a few counts. This chain links TRBV5-1 with TRBJ2-7; TRBD2 is a possible D gene (5 bases). The CDR3 is 15 amino acids. In germline, CDR1 is SGHRS, CDR2 YFSETQ. Trimming took 0 bases from V and 0 from J, leaving 10 bases between them. The CDR3 region is CASSLVTGNSYEQYF. Here the CDR3 DNA reads TGCGCCAGCAGCTTGGTCACCGGGAACTCCTACGAGCAGTACTTC.

The chain is built from TRBV27 and TRBJ2-7; a weak D match, TRBD1 (6 bases). The ends were cut back, 5 bases at V and 0 bases at J, with 20 bases in the middle. CDR1 is MNHEY and CDR2 is SMNVEV in the germline V gene (reference sequence). This CDR3 is 17 amino acids long. CDR3 in DNA: TGTGCCAGCAGTACGATCCAGACAGGACTTAACTCCTACGAGCAGTACTTC. This codes for CASSTIQTGLNSYEQYF.

V gene TRBV19 combines with J gene TRBJ1-6; no definite D call. This CDR3 comprises 14 residues. The V and J ends lost 6 bases and 10 bases respectively, with 16 bases between them. The germline V gene has CDR1 LNHDA and CDR2 SQIVND (reference sequence). The CDR3 DNA sequence: TGTGCCAGTAGCCCGACGGGTCCAAGGTCACCCCTCCACTTT. Translating it yields CASSPTGPRSPLHF.